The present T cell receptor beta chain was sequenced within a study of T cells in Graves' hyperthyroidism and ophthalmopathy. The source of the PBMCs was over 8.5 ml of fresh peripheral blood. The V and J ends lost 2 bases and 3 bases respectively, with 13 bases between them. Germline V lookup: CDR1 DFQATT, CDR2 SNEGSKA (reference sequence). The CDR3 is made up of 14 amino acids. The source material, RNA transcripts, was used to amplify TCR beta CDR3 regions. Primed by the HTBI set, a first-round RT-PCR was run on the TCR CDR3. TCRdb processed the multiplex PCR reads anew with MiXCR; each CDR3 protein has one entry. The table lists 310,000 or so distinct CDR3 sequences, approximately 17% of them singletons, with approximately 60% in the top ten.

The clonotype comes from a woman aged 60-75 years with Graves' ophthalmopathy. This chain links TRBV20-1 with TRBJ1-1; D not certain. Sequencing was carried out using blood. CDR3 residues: CSARTTSLYTEAFF. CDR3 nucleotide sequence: TGCAGTGCTAGAACCACCTCTTTATACACTGAAGCTTTCTTT.